Below, 18 T cell receptor beta chains from the same sample are listed, as sequenced in a study of shared clonotypes between healthy human individuals. Sequencing used immunoSEQ multiplex PCR; TCRdb keeps in-frame clones, though not all of them. This sample carries about 1.5 million clones, around 98% of them seen once, and the ten largest clones take roughly 0.45%. Sequencing input: naive CD4+ T cells sorted from blood. The subset is: CD45RA+ positively selected. These receptors all stem from a man in his thirties or forties in good health.

The chain combines TRBV4-3 with TRBJ1-3, with D maybe TRBD1 (5 bases). The CDR3 length is 16 residues. The germline V and J ends were trimmed by 3 bases and 3 bases, with 15 bases remaining between them. Germline V gene lookup returns CDR1 LGHNA and CDR2 YSLEER. The CDR3 protein is CASSQSQQVLGNTIYF. Written as DNA, the CDR3 is TGCGCCAGCAGCCAGTCACAACAGGTTCTTGGAAACACCATATATTTT.

Here the CDR3 DNA reads TGTGCCAGCAGCTTAGCGCGAGGGTCCACTGAAGCTTTCTTT. Translating gives CASSLARGSTEAFF. The chain carries TRBV7-9 and TRBJ1-1, with unresolved D. The CDR3 has 14 residues. Looked up from germline, CDR1 is SEHNR and CDR2 is FQNEAQ (reference sequence). Trimming left V 0 bases short and J 4 bases short, with 9 bases between.

The rearrangement joins TRBV14 to TRBJ1-4, with D unresolved. CDR1 and CDR2 (germline): SGHDN, FVKESK. Trimming removed 2 bases at V and 8 bases at J, with 15 bases between. This CDR3 comprises 15 residues. The CDR3 nucleotides read TGTGCCAGCAGCCAACAGAGCCCAAAGGTGGAAAAACTGTTTTTT. This translates into CASSQQSPKVEKLFF. Variable domain in full (rest from reference TRBV14 and TRBJ1-4): EAGVTQFPSHSVIEKGQTVTLRCDPISGHDNLYWYRRVMGKEIKFLLHFVKESKQDESGMPNNRFLAERTGGTYSTLKVQPAELEDSGVYFCASSQQSPKVEKLFFGSGTQLSVL.

V usage is TRBV5-4 and J usage is TRBJ1-2, with a weak D call TRBD1 (6 bases). With 5 bases removed from V and 3 bases from J, the gap between germline ends came to 20 bases. CDR1 is SGHNT and CDR2 is YYREEE in the germline V gene (reference sequence). The CDR3 is made up of 16 amino acids. This CDR3 reads CASSLDSLVSYYGYTF. DNA for the CDR3: TGTGCCAGCAGTCTGGACAGCTTGGTTTCCTACTATGGCTACACCTTC.

The chain has TRBV30 and TRBJ2-7; D call uncertain. This CDR3 has 12 residues. Germline loops: CDR1 GTSNPN, CDR2 SVGIG (reference sequence). V lost 3 bases and J lost 1, with 7 bases in between. This CDR3 is CAWRGFSYEQYF. CDR3 nucleotides: TGTGCCTGGAGGGGATTTTCCTACGAGCAGTACTTC.

The rearrangement uses TRBV9 and TRBJ1-2, with 9 positions matching TRBD1. J lost 2 bases, V lost 4 bases, and 12 bases had no gene match. This CDR3 comprises 17 residues. Germline values: CDR1 SGDLS, CDR2 YYNGEE. CDR3 protein: CASSPQAGQGLNYGYTF. In DNA form, the CDR3 reads TGTGCCAGCAGCCCCCAAGCGGGACAGGGACTGAACTATGGCTACACCTTC.

V usage is TRBV19 and J usage is TRBJ2-7, with 7 bases fitting TRBD2. J gave up 12 bases and V 5 bases, and 13 bases lay outside the gene matches. Germline loops: CDR1 LNHDA, CDR2 SQIVND (reference sequence). This CDR3 has 13 residues. Here the CDR3 reads CASSGPPFGRRYF. The CDR3 DNA is TGTGCCAGTAGTGGCCCCCCCTTCGGGAGGCGGTACTTC.

The chain combines TRBV19 with TRBJ2-5, with D possibly being TRBD1 or TRBD2 (5 bases each). The CDR3 covers 13 residues. Per the germline V gene, CDR1 is LNHDA and CDR2 is SQIVND (reference sequence). The V gene lost 5 bases and the J gene lost 1 base, with 8 bases spanning the gap. CDR3 sequence: CASSPGTQETQYF. The CDR3 nucleotides are TGTGCCAGTAGTCCAGGGACCCAAGAGACCCAGTACTTC.

In its sample, this clone was seen once. The chain employs TRBV7-6 and TRBJ2-7; 8 nucleotides agree with TRBD1. The CDR3 runs to 15 residues. CDR1 is SGHVS and CDR2 is FNYEAQ in the germline V gene. The V segment lost 2 bases and the J segment 3 bases; nucleotides outside the gene matches: 6. CDR3 nucleotide sequence: TGTGCCAGCAGCTTATACAGACAGGGGATCTACGAGCAGTACTTC. Translation: CASSLYRQGIYEQYF.

V is TRBV28 and J is TRBJ2-1; D gene uncertain. The CDR3 is 12 amino acids. Trimming took off 2 bases at V and 10 bases at J, with 9 bases between the two ends. CDR1 is MDHEN and CDR2 is SYDVKM in the germline V gene. The CDR3 is CASSLIHLEQFF. For the CDR3, the DNA is TGTGCCAGCAGTTTAATACATCTAGAGCAGTTCTTC.

The chain uses TRBV2 and TRBJ2-1; 13 bases match TRBD2. CDR3 size: 17 residues. Trimming took 7 bases from V and 6 from J; bases not matched to a gene: 12. Germline loops: CDR1 SNHLY, CDR2 FYNNEI. The CDR3 DNA follows: TGTGCCAGCAAAAGGTGGACTAGCGGGAGAGCAGTCAATGAGCAGTTCTTC. Its translation: CASKRWTSGRAVNEQFF.

The V call is TRBV6-5, the J call TRBJ2-3; no clear D gene. V was pared by 6 bases and J by 4 bases, with 14 bases between. The CDR3 has 14 amino acids. Germline V gene data show CDR1 as MNHEY and CDR2 as SVGAGI. CDR3 residues: CASSRGPRPDTQYF. CDR3 nucleotide sequence: TGTGCCAGCAGCCGAGGACCCCGCCCAGATACGCAGTATTTT.

The chain uses TRBV21-1 and TRBJ2-7; no DNA check was done on the table's D call, TRBD1. TRBV21-1 is reported as a pseudogene. The CDR3 runs to 15 residues. The CDR3 reads CASSSSRGPPYEQYF. CDR3 nucleotides: TGTGCCAGCAGCTCCTCCAGGGGTCCCCCTTACGAGCAGTACTTC.

J is TRBJ2-1 and V is TRBV27, with 10 bases matching TRBD2. Losses at the gene ends were 4 bases for V and 7 bases for J; bases not matched to a gene: 13. The CDR3 length is 17 residues. Germline CDR1 reads MNHEY; CDR2 reads SMNVEV (reference sequence). The DNA for the CDR3 is TGTGCCAGCAGTTCGAAGAATAGACTAGCGGGTGAAAATGAGCAGTTCTTC. Translated: CASSSKNRLAGENEQFF.

This chain joins TRBV9 and TRBJ2-3, with D uncertain. V was pared by 4 bases and J by 5 bases, with 17 bases between. The germline V gene has CDR1 SGDLS and CDR2 YYNGEE. This CDR3 has 15 residues. CDR3 in DNA: TGTGCCAGCAGCTTAGGGCTCGGCATGAGAGATACGCAGTATTTT. Translating gives CASSLGLGMRDTQYF.

Concerning this clone itself: Germline is not matched at one junction end, which may reflect a read error. The V call is TRBV7-2, the J call TRBJ1-1, with 7 nucleotides matching TRBD1. Germline V CDR1 and CDR2: SGHTA, FQGNSA. The CDR3 has 15 amino acids. CDR3 protein: CASSLERGQNAEAFF. In DNA, the CDR3 is TGTGCCAGCAGCTTAGAAAGGGGGCAGAACGCTGAAGCTTTCTTT.

J is TRBJ2-1 and V is TRBV29-1, with D perhaps TRBD2 (5 bases). V dropped 4 bases and J dropped 1 base, with 14 bases sitting between them. Germline CDR1 and CDR2: SQVTM and ANQGSEA. The CDR3 has 15 amino acids. CDR3 protein: CSVVSSEYSYNEQFF. The DNA for the CDR3 is TGCAGCGTTGTTAGTAGCGAGTATTCCTACAATGAGCAGTTCTTC.

The gene calls are TRBV15 and TRBJ1-2; D may be TRBD1 (6 bases). This CDR3 spans 15 amino acids. CDR1 LNHNV and CDR2 YYDKDF come from the germline V gene (reference sequence). Trimming removed 4 bases at V and 6 bases at J, with 18 bases between. CDR3 amino acids: CATSNLQGLDDGYTF. The CDR3 nucleotides read TGTGCCACCAGCAACCTCCAGGGGCTGGACGATGGCTACACCTTC. Full variable domain (missing parts from reference TRBV15 and TRBJ1-2): DAMVIQNPRYQVTQFGKPVTLSCSQTLNHNVMYWYQQKSSQAPKLLFHYYDKDFNNEADTPDNFQSRRPNTSFCFLDIRSPGLGDTAMYLCATSNLQGLDDGYTFGSGTRLTVV.